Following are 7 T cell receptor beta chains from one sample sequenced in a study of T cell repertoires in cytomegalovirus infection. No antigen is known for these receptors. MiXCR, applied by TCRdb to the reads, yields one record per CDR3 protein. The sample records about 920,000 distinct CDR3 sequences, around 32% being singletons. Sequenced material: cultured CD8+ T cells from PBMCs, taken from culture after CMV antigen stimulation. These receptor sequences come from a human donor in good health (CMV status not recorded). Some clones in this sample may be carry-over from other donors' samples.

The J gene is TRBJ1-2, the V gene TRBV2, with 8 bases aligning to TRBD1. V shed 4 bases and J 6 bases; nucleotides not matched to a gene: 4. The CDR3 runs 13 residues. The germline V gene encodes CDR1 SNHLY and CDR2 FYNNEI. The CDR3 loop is CASSGRQGNGYTF. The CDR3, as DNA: TGTGCCAGCAGTGGAAGACAGGGGAATGGCTACACCTTC.

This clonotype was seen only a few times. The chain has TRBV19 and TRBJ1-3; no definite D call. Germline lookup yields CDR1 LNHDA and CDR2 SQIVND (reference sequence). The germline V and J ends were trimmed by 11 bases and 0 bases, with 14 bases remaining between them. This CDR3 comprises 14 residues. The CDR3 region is CAQPETSSGNTIYF. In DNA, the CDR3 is TGTGCCCAACCTGAGACAAGCTCTGGAAACACCATATATTTT.

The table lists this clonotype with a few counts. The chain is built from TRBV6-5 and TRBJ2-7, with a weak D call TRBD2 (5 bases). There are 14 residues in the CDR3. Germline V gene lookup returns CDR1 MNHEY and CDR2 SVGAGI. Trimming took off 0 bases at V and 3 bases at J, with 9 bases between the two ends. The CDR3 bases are TGTGCCAGCAGTTACTCTCCACTAGACTACGAGCAGTACGTC. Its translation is CASSYSPLDYEQYV.

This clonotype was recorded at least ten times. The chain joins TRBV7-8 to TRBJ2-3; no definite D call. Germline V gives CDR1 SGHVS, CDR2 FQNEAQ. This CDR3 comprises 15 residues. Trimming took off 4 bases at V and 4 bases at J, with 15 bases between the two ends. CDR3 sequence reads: CASSWTVEVPDTQYF. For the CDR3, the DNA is TGTGCCAGCAGCTGGACGGTCGAGGTCCCAGATACGCAGTATTTT.

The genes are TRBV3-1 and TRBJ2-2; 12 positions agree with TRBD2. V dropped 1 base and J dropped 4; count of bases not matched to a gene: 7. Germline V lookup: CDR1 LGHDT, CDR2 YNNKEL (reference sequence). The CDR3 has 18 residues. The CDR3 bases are TGTGCCAGCAGCCAAGGGCTAGCGGGGGGGCCTGTCACCGGGGAGCTGTTTTTT. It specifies CASSQGLAGGPVTGELFF.

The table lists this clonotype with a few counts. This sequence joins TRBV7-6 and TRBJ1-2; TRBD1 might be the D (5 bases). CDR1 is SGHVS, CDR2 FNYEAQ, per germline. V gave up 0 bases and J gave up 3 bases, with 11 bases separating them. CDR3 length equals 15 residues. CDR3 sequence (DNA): TGTGCCAGCAGCTTAGCTGCAGGGCAACACTATGGCTACACCTTC. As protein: CASSLAAGQHYGYTF.

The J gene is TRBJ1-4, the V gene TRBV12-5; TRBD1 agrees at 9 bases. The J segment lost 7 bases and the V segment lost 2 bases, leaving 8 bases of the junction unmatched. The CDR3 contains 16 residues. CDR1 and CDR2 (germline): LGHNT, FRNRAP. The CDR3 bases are TGTGCTAGTGGTTTGCTCCGACAGGGGGTCCGTGAAAAACTGTTTTTT. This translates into CASGLLRQGVREKLFF.